The 23 T cell receptor beta chains presented below share a single source sample, sequenced in a study of identical twins (dated by TCRdb to the mid-2010s). Library construction relied on 5' RACE. Sequencing used an Illumina HiSeq 2000. Using fastp at Q25 and MiXCR, TCRdb reprocessed the public reads and kept productive beta chains. For every CDR3 protein sequence, its rows merge into one entry that carries the most common genes and DNA. The sample table contains roughly 690,000 distinct CDR3 sequences; only one count was recorded for less than 7% of them. The leading ten clones occupy 1.5% to 2% of the sample. Sequenced input: naive T cells sorted from blood. The cell subset or site label, as the study defines it: cells isolated with a human naive T-cell isolation kit. These receptors were taken from a man younger than 30 in good health.

The rearrangement uses TRBV9 and TRBJ2-1; 11 positions agree with TRBD2. This CDR3 is built from 16 residues. Germline assignment: CDR1 SGDLS and CDR2 YYNGEE. After removal of 3 bases from V and 3 bases from J, the junction contained 5 bases not matched to a gene. DNA of the CDR3: TGTGCCAGCAGCGCCTTAGCGGGAGGGATCTACAATGAGCAGTTCTTC. Translated: CASSALAGGIYNEQFF.

This clonotype was counted a few times. The chain joins TRBV29-1 to TRBJ2-1; a possible D gene is TRBD2 (5 bases). Germline V gene sequence: CDR1 SQVTM, CDR2 ANQGSEA. The V end lost 4 bases, the J end lost 7 bases, and 14 bases lay between the germline ends. The CDR3 runs 13 residues. CDR3 amino acids: CSVGGRARNEQFF. The CDR3 bases are TGCAGCGTTGGCGGGCGGGCGCGAAATGAGCAGTTCTTC.

This clonotype showed up just a few times. The chain employs TRBV12-3 or TRBV12-4 and TRBJ2-3, with D unclear. Trimming cost V 5 bases and J 2 bases, with 11 bases left between them. The CDR3 loop spans 14 amino acids. This CDR3 is CASSPRAPTDTQYF. The CDR3 bases are TGTGCCAGCAGTCCTAGGGCCCCCACAGATACGCAGTATTTT.

This chain joins TRBV5-1 and TRBJ2-1, with D tentatively TRBD1 (5 bases). Germline CDR1 reads SGHRS; CDR2 reads YFSETQ. The CDR3 runs 13 residues. Trimming took 2 bases from V and 13 from J, leaving 16 bases between them. CDR3: CASSLGVSENQFF. CDR3 nucleotides: TGCGCCAGCAGCTTAGGGGTAAGCGAGAACCAGTTCTTC. Drawing the rest from reference TRBV5-1 and TRBJ2-1, the complete variable domain is KAGVTQTPRYLIKTRGQQVTLSCSPISGHRSVSWYQQTPGQGLQFLFEYFSETQRNKGNFPGRFSGRQFSNSRSEMNVSTLELGDSALYLCASSLGVSENQFFGPGTRLTVL.

At least ten counts were recorded for this clonotype. The DNA of the CDR3 is TGCAGTGCCCCCCCCAGCGGGAGTTTAAGTGAGCAGTTCTTC. It is translated as CSAPPSGSLSEQFF. The V and J genes are TRBV20-1 and TRBJ2-1; TRBD2 matches at 8 bases. Trimming removed 6 bases from V and 9 bases from J; junction bases left unmatched: 13. Per germline, CDR1 DFQATT and CDR2 SNEGSKA (reference sequence). This CDR3 is 14 amino acids long.

V is TRBV11-2 and J is TRBJ2-1; D is perhaps TRBD2 (6 bases). This CDR3 has 16 residues. Germline loops: CDR1 SGHAT, CDR2 FQNNGV. The ends were cut back, 1 base at V and 3 bases at J, with 13 bases in the middle. CDR3 DNA: TGTGCCAGCAGCTTAGGGAACTGGGGACTCTACAATGAGCAGTTCTTC. Translating gives CASSLGNWGLYNEQFF.

The chain couples TRBV30 to TRBJ2-7; TRBD1 matches at 7 bases. CDR1 and CDR2 (germline): GTSNPN, SVGIG (reference sequence). This CDR3 comprises 12 residues. The junction had 4 bases not matched to a gene; V was cut back by 1 base and J by 7 bases. This CDR3 reads CAWSAQGREQYF. The CDR3 DNA is TGTGCCTGGAGTGCACAGGGGCGAGAGCAGTACTTC.

The chain joins TRBV7-9 to TRBJ2-2, with D possibly being TRBD2 (6 bases). The CDR3 consists of 14 residues. V was pared by 4 bases and J by 6 bases, with 12 bases between. Germline V gives CDR1 SEHNR, CDR2 FQNEAQ (reference sequence). The CDR3: CASSYRRASGELFF. The CDR3 DNA is TGTGCCAGCAGCTACCGGAGGGCCTCCGGGGAGCTGTTTTTT. Full variable domain (missing parts from reference TRBV7-9 and TRBJ2-2): DTGVSQNPRHKITKRGQNVTFRCDPISEHNRLYWYRQTLGQGPEFLTYFQNEAQLEKSRLLSDRFSAERPKGSFSTLEIQRTEQGDSAMYLCASSYRRASGELFFGEGSRLTVL.

The sample holds many counts of this clonotype. V gene TRBV30 combines with J gene TRBJ2-7; D remains ambiguous. Germline CDR1 GTSNPN, CDR2 SVGIG (reference sequence). The CDR3 has 12 amino acids. Deletions cut 0 bases from V and 4 bases from J, with 7 bases between. The CDR3 nucleotides are TGTGCCTGGAGTGTGCCAGGATACGAGCAGTACTTC. Translation: CAWSVPGYEQYF. Combining the CDR3 with reference TRBV30 and TRBJ2-7 gives the whole variable domain SQTIHQWPATLVQPVGSPLSLECTVEGTSNPNLYWYRQAAGRGLQLLFYSVGIGQISSEVPQNLSASRPQDRQFILSSKKLLLSDSGFYLCAWSVPGYEQYFGPGTRLTVT.

Ten or more counts support this clonotype. The chain is built from TRBV27 and TRBJ2-3, with 9 bases matching TRBD1. CDR1 is MNHEY, CDR2 SMNVEV, per germline (reference sequence). V trimming: 6 bases; J trimming: 3 bases; junction bases outside the gene matches: 4. This CDR3 contains 14 residues. The DNA for the CDR3 is TGTGCCAGCAGCCGGGACAGGGCTACAGATACGCAGTATTTT. As protein: CASSRDRATDTQYF.

The chain uses TRBV18 and TRBJ2-3; 9 bases line up with TRBD2. The germline V gene has CDR1 KGHSH and CDR2 LQKENI. V shed 3 bases, J shed 3 bases, and the junction held 10 bases outside the gene matches. The CDR3 runs to 17 residues. This chain's CDR3 is CASSPKASGMGTDTQYF. DNA of the CDR3: TGTGCCAGCTCACCGAAAGCTAGCGGGATGGGAACAGATACGCAGTATTTT.

This clonotype has more than one count but fewer than ten. This rearrangement joins TRBV27 to TRBJ1-1; weak D call: TRBD1 (6 bases). Germline values: CDR1 MNHEY, CDR2 SMNVEV (reference sequence). With 3 bases removed from V and 5 bases from J, the gap between germline ends came to 13 bases. This CDR3 has 14 amino acids. The CDR3 region has the DNA TGTGCCAGCAGTTTGGAGGGGGTTCGAACTGAAGCTTTCTTT. Its protein is CASSLEGVRTEAFF.

This clonotype was recorded many times. The rearrangement uses TRBV10-3 and TRBJ2-1; D is perhaps TRBD1 or TRBD2 (7 bases each). CDR1 is ENHRY and CDR2 is SYGVKD in the germline V gene. CDR3 length equals 15 residues. Trimming took 4 bases from V and 3 from J, leaving 13 bases between them. The CDR3: CAISGDSGIYNEQFF. The CDR3 nucleotides are TGTGCCATCAGTGGGGACAGCGGGATCTACAATGAGCAGTTCTTC.

This clonotype was observed at least ten times. The genes are TRBV5-1 and TRBJ2-3; no firm D call. Germline V gives CDR1 SGHRS, CDR2 YFSETQ. Trimming took off 4 bases at V and 4 bases at J, with 16 bases between the two ends. This CDR3 contains 15 residues. The CDR3 region is CASSEPSLSPDTQYF. CDR3 in DNA: TGCGCCAGCAGCGAACCTTCCCTTAGCCCAGATACGCAGTATTTT.

This clonotype was counted ten times or more. The gene calls are TRBV12-3 or TRBV12-4 and TRBJ2-1; 14 bases fit TRBD2. This CDR3 region has 16 residues. V was clipped by 5 bases and J by 3 bases; unmatched bases: 3. As DNA, the CDR3 is TGTGCCAGCAGTGGGACTAGCGGGAGTGACTACAATGAGCAGTTCTTC. Its translation: CASSGTSGSDYNEQFF.

In this sample, this clonotype turned up a few times. In nucleotides, the CDR3 is TGCGCCAGCAGCTCCCCGACTAGTACAGATACGCAGTATTTT. This sequence encodes CASSSPTSTDTQYF. The chain carries TRBV5-1 and TRBJ2-3; D possibly corresponds to TRBD2 (6 bases). Germline V CDR1 and CDR2: SGHRS, YFSETQ. The V and J ends lost 3 bases and 3 bases respectively, with 11 bases between them. This CDR3 region has 14 residues.

This clonotype was seen repeatedly, ten times or more. J is TRBJ2-1 and V is TRBV15, with D perhaps TRBD1 (5 bases). The CDR3 totals 14 residues. V was cut by 0 bases and J by 15 bases, with 18 bases left in between. Germline values: CDR1 LNHNV, CDR2 YYDKDF (reference sequence). The CDR3 is CATSRDQSGQGAFF. CDR3 sequence (DNA): TGTGCCACCAGCAGAGATCAATCAGGGCAGGGCGCGTTCTTC. Based on the CDR3 plus reference TRBV15 and TRBJ2-1, the full variable domain is DAMVIQNPRYQVTQFGKPVTLSCSQTLNHNVMYWYQQKSSQAPKLLFHYYDKDFNNEADTPDNFQSRRPNTSFCFLDIRSPGLGDTAMYLCATSRDQSGQGAFFGPGTRLTVL.

J is TRBJ2-3 and V is TRBV6-2 or TRBV6-3; no definite D call. V was cut by 11 bases and J by 6 bases, with 18 bases left in between. This CDR3 spans 13 amino acids. The germline CDR1 and CDR2 sequences are MNHEY and SVGEGT. CDR3 residues: CAASPFNPDTQYF. CDR3 DNA: TGTGCCGCTTCCCCCTTCAACCCGGATACGCAGTATTTT.

This clonotype was detected only a few times. The rearrangement uses TRBV5-6 and TRBJ2-5; TRBD1 aligns across 11 bases. With 1 base clipped from V and 2 bases from J, the junction kept 1 base outside the gene matches. The CDR3 spans 15 residues. Germline CDR1 and CDR2: SGHDT and YYEEEE. CDR3 region: CASSLWDRGQETQYF. Here the CDR3 DNA reads TGTGCCAGCAGCTTGTGGGACAGGGGGCAAGAGACCCAGTACTTC.

This clonotype was seen more than once but under ten times. The chain recombines TRBV20-1 with TRBJ1-2; unclear D gene. From germline, CDR1 is DFQATT and CDR2 SNEGSKA (reference sequence). V lost 5 bases to trimming and J lost 0 bases, with 13 bases between them. The CDR3 has 14 residues. The CDR3 DNA reads TGCAGTGCTTTGCGACGGCTCTCTAACTATGGCTACACCTTC. It is translated as CSALRRLSNYGYTF.

This clonotype was counted many times. The gene calls are TRBV10-3 and TRBJ2-6; D might be TRBD1 (6 bases). Germline-derived CDR1 and CDR2 are ENHRY and SYGVKD. The V end was cut by 3 bases, the J end by 2 bases, with 8 bases between. There are 15 residues in the CDR3. The CDR3 is CAISEQGTGANVLTF. CDR3 DNA: TGTGCCATCAGTGAACAGGGTACTGGGGCCAACGTCCTGACTTTC.

This clonotype was seen a few times. J is TRBJ2-3 and V is TRBV18, with D hard to call. The V gene's germline CDR1 is KGHSH and CDR2 LQKENI. Between the trimmed V and J ends, which lost 2 bases and 6 bases, there was a span of 9 bases. The CDR3 loop spans 13 amino acids. The CDR3 loop reads CASSPRSQDTQYF. The CDR3 DNA is TGTGCCAGCTCACCAAGGTCGCAGGATACGCAGTATTTT.

This clonotype appeared a few times. The chain couples TRBV12-3 or TRBV12-4 to TRBJ1-2, with D uncertain. There are 14 residues in the CDR3. V lost 5 bases and J 4 bases, leaving 14 bases between the germline ends. The CDR3 loop is CASSPGPYGYGYTF. In DNA form, the CDR3 reads TGTGCCAGCAGTCCCGGACCCTACGGCTATGGCTACACCTTC.